The clone carrying this TCR beta chain was counted only a few times. The target antigen is unknown. The source of the sample is a study of identifying expanded T cells in peripheral blood. Study results and caveats: Variance in clone template counts between roughly 2-week samples significantly increased with total template count across all healthy donors.

During the collection period, no donor immune events like infections were recorded. Data came from immunoSEQ multiplex PCR; TCRdb stores just in-frame clones and leaves some out. The sample includes 85,000 to 90,000 clones, approximately 84% of them seen just once. V lost 4 bases to trimming and J lost 7 bases, with 11 bases between them. The CDR3 runs to 14 residues. In germline, CDR1 is SGHDN, CDR2 FVKESK. The V and J genes are TRBV14 and TRBJ1-6, with D unclear. Specimen: blood. This clonotype originated in a person between 18 and 69 years old in good health. CDR3 bases: TGTGCCAGCAGCCCTTACGGTCCGAATTCACCCCTCCACTTT. Translating it yields CASSPYGPNSPLHF.